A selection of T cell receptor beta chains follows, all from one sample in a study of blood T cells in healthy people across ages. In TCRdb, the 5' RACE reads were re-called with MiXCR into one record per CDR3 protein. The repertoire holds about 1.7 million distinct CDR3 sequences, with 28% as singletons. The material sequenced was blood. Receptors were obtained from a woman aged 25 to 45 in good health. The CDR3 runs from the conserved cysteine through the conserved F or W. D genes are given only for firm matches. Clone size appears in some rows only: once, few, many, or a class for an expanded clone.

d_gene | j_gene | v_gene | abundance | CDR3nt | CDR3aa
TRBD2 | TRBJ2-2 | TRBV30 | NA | TGTGCCTGGAGTTCTAGCGGGATTATAAACGGGGAGCTGTTTTTT | CAWSSSGIINGELFF
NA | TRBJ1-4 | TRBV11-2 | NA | TGTGCCAGCAGTCTACCCGGGGGCCGTAATGAAAAACTGTTTTTT | CASSLPGGRNEKLFF
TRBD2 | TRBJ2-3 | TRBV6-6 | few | TGTGCCAGCAGACTGCGGGGGGAGCTTAGCACAGATACGCAGTATTTT | CASRLRGELSTDTQYF
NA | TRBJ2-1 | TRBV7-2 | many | TGTGCCAGCAGCCCCCGGGTAGAGCAGTTCTTC | CASSPRVEQFF
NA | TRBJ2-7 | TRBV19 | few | TGTGCCAGTAGTGGGACCGTGAAGGGCGAGCAGTACTTC | CASSGTVKGEQYF
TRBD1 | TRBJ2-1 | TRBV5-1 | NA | TGCGCCAGCAGCTTGGGACAGGGGGTCGTCAATGAGCAGTTCTTC | CASSLGQGVVNEQFF
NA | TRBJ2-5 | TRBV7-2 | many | TGTGCCAGCAGCTTAATTGGGCCAGGGGCCGAGACCCAGTACTTC | CASSLIGPGAETQYF
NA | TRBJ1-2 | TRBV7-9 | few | TGTGCCAGCAGCTTAGACTCTCGCTACACCTTC | CASSLDSRYTF
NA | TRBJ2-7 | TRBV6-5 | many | TGTGCCAGCAGTACGCCCAGGGGTAAAAACTACGAGCAGTACTTC | CASSTPRGKNYEQYF
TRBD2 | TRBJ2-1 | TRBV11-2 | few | TGTGCCAGCAGTGTTGGTGCCACTAGCGGGAGTATGATCGGGGAGTTCTTC | CASSVGATSGSMIGEFF
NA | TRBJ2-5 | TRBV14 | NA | TGTGCCAGCAGCTCTTACCGAAAAGAGACCCAGTACTTC | CASSSYRKETQYF
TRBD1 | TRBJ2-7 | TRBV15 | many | TGTGCCACCAGCAGCGTGACAGGGAGCTCCTACGAGCAGTACTTC | CATSSVTGSSYEQYF
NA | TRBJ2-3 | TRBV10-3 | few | TGTGCCGTCAGGCCGACAGTGATGGGATCAGATACGCAGTATTTT | CAVRPTVMGSDTQYF
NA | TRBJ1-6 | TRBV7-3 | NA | TGTGCCAGCAGTTTAGACGGAGACTTTTTCTGGATCCACTTT | CASSLDGDFFWIHF
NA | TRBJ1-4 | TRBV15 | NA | TGTGCCACCAGCAGAGTATCTACCGGACATTTCAATGAAAAACTGTTTTTT | CATSRVSTGHFNEKLFF
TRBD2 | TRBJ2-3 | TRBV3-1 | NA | TGTGCCAGCAGCCAGGGACTGGCGGGAGCAGATACGCAGTATTTT | CASSQGLAGADTQYF
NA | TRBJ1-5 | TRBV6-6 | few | TGTGCCAGCAGTTTCCCGGGAGATAGCAATCAGCCCCAGCATTTT | CASSFPGDSNQPQHF
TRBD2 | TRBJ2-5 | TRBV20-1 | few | TGCAGTGCTAAACCGACTAGCGGGGGGGACCAAGAGACCCAGTACTTC | CSAKPTSGGDQETQYF
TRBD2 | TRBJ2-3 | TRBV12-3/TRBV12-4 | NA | TGTGCTAGCAGTCGACAAACCGGGACTAGCGGGAGTACGCAGTATTTT | CASSRQTGTSGSTQYF
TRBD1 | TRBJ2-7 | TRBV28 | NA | TGTGCCAGCAGTCCATACTCCGGGACAGGGAGCGAGCAGTACTTC | CASSPYSGTGSEQYF
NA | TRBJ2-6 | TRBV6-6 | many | TGTGCCAGCAGCGACGGCGGGCCGGGCTCTGGGGCCAACGTCCTGACTTTC | CASSDGGPGSGANVLTF
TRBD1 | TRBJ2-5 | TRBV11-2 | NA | TGTGCCAGCAGCTGGGGACAGGGAGTGGAGACCCAGTACTTC | CASSWGQGVETQYF
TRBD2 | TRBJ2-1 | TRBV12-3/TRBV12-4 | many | TGTGCCAGCAGCCAAAGCGGGAGAAACAACAATGAGCAGTTCTTC | CASSQSGRNNNEQFF
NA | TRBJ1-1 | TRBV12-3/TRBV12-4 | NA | TGTGCCAGCAGTGTCCGCGTTACGAACACTGAAGCTTTCTTT | CASSVRVTNTEAFF
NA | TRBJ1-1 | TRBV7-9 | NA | TGTGCCAGCAGCCGGGACATAGGGAACACTGAAGCTTTCTTT | CASSRDIGNTEAFF
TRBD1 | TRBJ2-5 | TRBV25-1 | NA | TGTGCCAACTCCACCGGGACAGGCGAAGAGACCCAGTACTTC | CANSTGTGEETQYF
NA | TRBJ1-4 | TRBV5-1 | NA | TGCGCCAGCAGTCCAGGGTCCAGAACTAATGAAAAACTGTTTTTT | CASSPGSRTNEKLFF
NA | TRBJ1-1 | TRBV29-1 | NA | TGCAGCGCGAACAGGGATTCGGACACTGAAGCTTTCTTT | CSANRDSDTEAFF
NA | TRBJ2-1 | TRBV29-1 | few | TGCAGCGTTTTAAGAAATGAGCAGTTCTTC | CSVLRNEQFF
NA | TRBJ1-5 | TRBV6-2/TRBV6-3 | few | TGTGCCTGCAACAGCTATAGCAATCAGCCCCAGCATTTT | CACNSYSNQPQHF